The following is a T cell receptor (beta chain) sequence with its context. Its cognate antigen is unknown. These data come from a study of OX40 agonist ivuxolimab in advanced cancers. In the study overall: The treatment was a fully human IgG2 OX40 agonist, ivuxolimab.

Study observations and caveats: The work left the antigen specificity of expanded peripheral T cells undetermined.

V trimming: 6 bases; J trimming: 7 bases; junction bases outside the gene matches: 10. Germline values: CDR1 MDHEN, CDR2 SYDVKM. The CDR3 runs to 16 residues. Clones were read by immunoSEQ multiplex PCR, and TCRdb kept only the in-frame ones, dropping some. Of about 27,000 clones listed, 70% to 85% were seen once; the top ten hold 25% to 30%. This sequence originates from an adult with an advanced solid tumor such as melanoma, head and neck, liver or kidney cancer. This chain connects TRBV28 to TRBJ2-1; TRBD2 matches at 12 bases. The sample was CD4+ or CD8+ T cells sorted from blood, taken in a trial of the OX40 agonist ivuxolimab. CDR3 amino acids: CASRDLAGGRMNEQFF. DNA of the CDR3: TGTGCCAGCAGGGACCTAGCGGGAGGGCGTATGAATGAGCAGTTCTTC.